These 27 T cell receptor beta chains came from one sample sequenced in a study of T cell clonality in common variable immunodeficiency. Whole-study results and caveats: Fewer deletions and N-nucleotide insertions were reportedly seen in common variable immunodeficiency TCR beta sequences.

The antigens of these receptors remain unknown. Produced via immunoSEQ multiplex PCR; TCRdb's table is partial and in-frame only. The sample yields roughly 39,000 clones, without any singletons. Specimen: peripheral blood mononuclear cells. These TCRs come from a human donor with common variable immunodeficiency.

For this clone: The read finishes 3 residues shy of the CDR3 end, and the germline J gene is used to complete it. The genes are TRBV20-1 and TRBJ2-7; possible D gene TRBD2, 6 bases. Germline V gene lookup returns CDR1 DFQATT and CDR2 SNEGSKA (reference sequence). The CDR3 is 15 residues long. V lost 1 base and J 4 bases, leaving 17 bases between the germline ends. CDR3 DNA, as far as it was read: TGCAGTGCTAGAGTACGGCCCACCGGGGGTTACGAG. Translating it yields CSARVRPTGGYE. The entire CDR3 protein reads CSARVRPTGGYEQYF.

In this sample, this clone turned up many times. The read ends 3 residues before the CDR3 terminus; that terminus is restored from the germline J gene. The chain uses TRBV20-1 and TRBJ1-5, with unresolved D. Trimming cost V 2 bases and J 5 bases, with 10 bases left between them. The CDR3 totals 13 residues. The germline gives CDR1 DFQATT, CDR2 SNEGSKA (reference sequence). The CDR3 DNA, read in part, is TGCAGTGCTAGATTAACCGGGGATCAGCCC. Translated, it gives CSARLTGDQP. The complete CDR3 sequence is CSARLTGDQPQHF.

About this clone: The CDR3 end lies 3 residues beyond the end of the read and is filled in from the germline J gene. The gene calls are TRBV30 and TRBJ2-7, with TRBD1 identical over 9 bases. The CDR3 consists of 14 residues. V was pared by 1 base and J by 4 bases, with 5 bases of the junction left unmatched. The germline V gene encodes CDR1 GTSNPN and CDR2 SVGIG (reference sequence). CDR3 sequence: CAWSDRGRGYEQYF. CDR3 bases read: TGTGCCTGGAGTGACAGGGGGCGCGGGTACGAG.

At least ten counts were recorded for this clone. The read comes to an end 3 residues before the CDR3 does, leaving the germline J gene to fill in the end. The chain uses TRBV18 and TRBJ1-5; D may be TRBD1 (6 bases). The CDR3 contains 13 residues. CDR1 is KGHSH, CDR2 LQKENI, per germline. Trimming shortened V by 8 bases and J by 6 bases, and 14 bases separated the two germline ends. Incomplete CDR3 DNA: TGTGCCAGCCAGGGGACGCCCGGTCAGCCC. This gives the protein CASQGTPGQP. The whole CDR3 sequence reads CASQGTPGQPQHF.

This clone was seen at least ten times. Read data end 3 residues before the CDR3 end; the end is taken from the germline J gene. The V gene is TRBV20-1, the J gene TRBJ2-1, with TRBD2 identical over 7 bases. The CDR3 has 16 amino acids. Trimming took 0 bases from V and 4 from J; bases not matched to a gene: 9. Germline V gene lookup returns CDR1 DFQATT and CDR2 SNEGSKA (reference sequence). Incomplete CDR3 DNA: TGCAGTGCTAGAGATTCTTCAGTAGCGGGTTACAATGAG. This sequence encodes CSARDSSVAGYNE. The CDR3 in its entirety is CSARDSSVAGYNEQFF.

The sample holds many counts of this clone. The read terminates 3 residues ahead of where the CDR3 ends, so the germline J gene completes it. The chain combines TRBV5-1 with TRBJ2-5; weak D call: TRBD2 (6 bases). This CDR3 has 13 amino acids. CDR1 and CDR2 (germline): SGHRS, YFSETQ. V shed 5 bases and J shed 5 bases, with 13 bases lying between them. This CDR3 reads CASSRERRETQYF. The covered CDR3 bases are TGCGCCAGCAGTCGGGAGCGGCGGGAGACC.

This clone was seen more than once but under ten times. The CDR3 is cut off 3 residues early in the read; its end comes from the germline J gene. J is TRBJ1-6 and V is TRBV18, with D unclear. The germline V gene encodes CDR1 KGHSH and CDR2 LQKENI. CDR3 length equals 14 residues. V lost 2 bases, J lost 6 bases, and 8 bases lay in between. The CDR3: CASSPSDGNSPLHF. The sequenced part of the CDR3 DNA is TGTGCCAGCTCACCAAGCGACGGTAATTCACCC. The entire variable domain, with the rest obtained from reference TRBV18 and TRBJ1-6, is as follows: NAGVMQNPRHLVRRRGQEARLRCSPMKGHSHVYWYRQLPEEGLKFMVYLQKENIIDESGMPKERFSAEFPKEGPSILRIQQVVRGDSAAYFCASSPSDGNSPLHFGNGTRLTVT.

About this clone itself: The read ends 3 residues before the CDR3 terminus; that terminus is restored from the germline J gene. V and J are TRBV7-6 and TRBJ2-3; 11 bases map to TRBD2. Germline values: CDR1 SGHVS, CDR2 FNYEAQ. With V trimmed by 4 bases and J by 3 bases, 12 bases remained unmatched. The CDR3 has 18 amino acids. CDR3 bases read: TGTGCCAGCAGCTCACGTTATAGCGGGAGGGCCAAAACAGATACG. Protein: CASSSRYSGRAKTDT. The full CDR3 protein is CASSSRYSGRAKTDTQYF.

This clone showed up just a few times. The read falls 3 residues short of the CDR3 end, and the missing part is taken from the germline J gene. The chain joins TRBV7-2 to TRBJ2-7; D may be TRBD1 (7 bases). Germline-derived CDR1 and CDR2 are SGHTA and FQGNSA. CDR3 length: 14 residues. The V and J ends lost 1 base and 4 bases respectively, with 11 bases between them. CDR3 amino acids: CASSLEPGGYEQYF. The CDR3 DNA, read in part, is TGTGCCAGCAGCTTAGAGCCAGGGGGGTACGAG. Full variable domain (remainder filled in from reference TRBV7-2 and TRBJ2-7): GAGVSQSPSNKVTEKGKDVELRCDPISGHTALYWYRQSLGQGLEFLIYFQGNSAPDKSGLPSDRFSAERTGGSVSTLTIQRTQQEDSAVYLCASSLEPGGYEQYFGPGTRLTVT.

At least ten counts were recorded for this clone. The CDR3 end falls 3 residues outside the read, so it is completed with the germline J gene. V is TRBV10-3 and J is TRBJ1-1, with 7 positions matching TRBD1. There are 13 residues in the CDR3. J gave up 1 base and V 6 bases, and 2 bases lay outside the gene matches. Per the germline V gene, CDR1 is ENHRY and CDR2 is SYGVKD. The CDR3 loop is CAIRDRSNTEAFF. The covered CDR3 bases are TGTGCCATCAGGGACAGGTCGAACACTGAA.

This clone was seen many times. The CDR3 bases that were read are TGTGCCAGTAGGGAGGGCGTCGGGGAG. Translating gives CASREGVGE. The full CDR3 protein is CASREGVGELFF. This chain connects TRBV19 to TRBJ2-2; D might be TRBD2 (6 bases). The read finishes 3 residues shy of the CDR3 end, and the germline J gene is used to complete it. CDR1 and CDR2 from the germline V gene are LNHDA and SQIVND (reference sequence). Trimming took 6 bases from V and 7 from J, leaving 9 bases between them. CDR3 size: 12 residues.

This clone was counted a few times. The observed sequence ends 3 residues before the CDR3 terminus, with the missing tail filled in from the germline J gene. This chain joins TRBV11-2 and TRBJ2-1; the D is unclear. Germline-derived CDR1 and CDR2 are SGHAT and FQNNGV. V was shortened by 5 bases and J by 0 bases, with 11 bases between the two germline ends. The length of the CDR3 is 15 residues. This chain's CDR3 is CASSGPEGSYNEQFF. The CDR3 DNA, read in part, is TGTGCCAGCAGCGGGCCAGAAGGCTCCTACAATGAG. Variable domain in full (rest from reference TRBV11-2 and TRBJ2-1): EAGVAQSPRYKIIEKRQSVAFWCNPISGHATLYWYQQILGQGPKLLIQFQNNGVVDDSQLPKDRFSAERLKGVDSTLKIQPAKLEDSAVYLCASSGPEGSYNEQFFGPGTRLTVL.

Many counts were recorded for this clone. With the read ending 3 residues before the CDR3 end, the germline J gene is used to fill in that end. This chain connects TRBV28 to TRBJ2-5, with a tentative D call TRBD1 (8 bases). The V gene's germline CDR1 is MDHEN and CDR2 SYDVKM. The CDR3 has 16 residues. V lost 1 base, J lost 5 bases, and 17 bases lay in between. CDR3 loop: CASSLFTGGGWETQYF. The sequenced part of the CDR3 DNA is TGTGCCAGCAGTTTATTCACAGGGGGGGGCTGGGAGACC.

A remark on this clone: The read terminates 3 residues before the CDR3 end, so the remaining end is supplied by the germline J gene. This chain connects TRBV7-9 to TRBJ2-3; 11 bases fit TRBD2. Trimming at V came to 6 bases and at J to 3 bases, leaving 5 bases not matched to a gene. Per the germline V gene, CDR1 is SEHNR and CDR2 is FQNEAQ (reference sequence). This CDR3 spans 15 amino acids. CDR3 in amino acids: CASRSGTSGTDTQYF. The CDR3 DNA, read in part, is TGTGCCAGCAGGTCCGGGACTAGCGGAACAGATACG. Supplemented by reference TRBV7-9 and TRBJ2-3, the full variable domain reads DTGVSQNPRHKITKRGQNVTFRCDPISEHNRLYWYRQTLGQGPEFLTYFQNEAQLEKSRLLSDRFSAERPKGSFSTLEIQRTEQGDSAMYLCASRSGTSGTDTQYFGPGTRLTVL.

Note on this clone: With the read ending 3 residues before the CDR3 end, the germline J gene is used to fill in that end. The gene calls are TRBV7-2 and TRBJ2-5; tentatively, D is TRBD2 (5 bases). The V gene lost 1 base and the J gene lost 2 bases, with 8 bases spanning the gap. The CDR3 covers 14 residues. Germline loops: CDR1 SGHTA, CDR2 FQGNSA. Here the CDR3 reads CASSLGTFQETQYF. The sequenced CDR3 bases are TGTGCCAGCAGCTTAGGGACTTTTCAAGAGACC.

Many counts were recorded for this clone. The CDR3 bases that were read are TGTGCCAGCAGTCAGGGGGCTGGGGAGACC. Its protein product is CASSQGAGET. The CDR3 reads in full as CASSQGAGETQYF. This chain connects TRBV7-2 to TRBJ2-5; TRBD1 matches at 8 bases. The sequence runs out 3 residues before the end of the CDR3; the remainder is reconstructed from the germline J gene. Germline trimming cut 6 bases from V and 5 bases from J; bases unmatched to any gene: 5. This CDR3 has 13 amino acids. CDR1 is SGHTA and CDR2 is FQGNSA in the germline V gene.

This clone was seen repeatedly, ten times or more. The read ends 3 residues shy of where the CDR3 ends; the end is completed using the germline J gene. The chain recombines TRBV29-1 with TRBJ1-1, with TRBD1 as a possible D gene (6 bases). The V gene's germline CDR1 is SQVTM and CDR2 ANQGSEA. The CDR3 is made up of 14 amino acids. Trimming stripped 4 bases from V and 4 bases from J, with 16 bases between. The CDR3 is CSVASAGVATEAFF. Incomplete CDR3 DNA: TGCAGCGTTGCATCCGCAGGGGTAGCCACTGAA.

This clone was recorded many times. The read halts 3 residues ahead of the CDR3 end, with the missing end drawn from the germline J gene. The rearrangement joins TRBV7-3 to TRBJ2-3; D gene uncertain. Per germline, CDR1 SGHTA and CDR2 FQGTGA. Trimming cost V 2 bases and J 1 base, with 4 bases left between them. This CDR3 is built from 13 residues. CDR3 sequence: CASSLQGTDTQYF. The CDR3 bases that were read are TGTGCCAGCAGCTTACAGGGCACAGATACG.

This clone was detected only a few times. Read data end 3 residues before the CDR3 end; the end is taken from the germline J gene. This rearrangement joins TRBV7-6 to TRBJ2-3; D is perhaps TRBD2 (5 bases). V was shortened by 5 bases and J by 5 bases, with 11 bases between the two germline ends. The CDR3 totals 13 residues. Germline CDR1 and CDR2: SGHVS and FNYEAQ. The CDR3 bases that were read are TGTGCCAGCAGCACAAGGACTGTAGATACG. Translated: CASSTRTVDT. The whole CDR3 protein reads CASSTRTVDTQYF.

Concerning this clone: The read comes to an end 3 residues before the CDR3 does, leaving the germline J gene to fill in the end. Other DNA sequences from this sample encode an identical CDR3 as well. This rearrangement joins TRBV2 to TRBJ2-5, with D possibly matching TRBD1 (6 bases). Germline-derived CDR1 and CDR2 are SNHLY and FYNNEI. The V and J ends lost 6 bases and 6 bases respectively, with 14 bases between them. The CDR3 totals 13 residues. The sequenced part of the CDR3 DNA is TGTGCCAGCAGCGGCCAGGGGCTCCAGACC. Its translation: CASSGQGLQT. The CDR3 in its entirety is CASSGQGLQTQYF. Full variable domain (remainder filled in from reference TRBV2 and TRBJ2-5): EPEVTQTPSHQVTQMGQEVILRCVPISNHLYFYWYRQILGQKVEFLVSFYNNEISEKSEIFDDQFSVERPDGSNFTLKIRSTKLEDSAMYFCASSGQGLQTQYFGPGTRLLVL.

This clone was counted ten times or more. The read ends 3 residues shy of where the CDR3 ends; the end is completed using the germline J gene. This rearrangement joins TRBV20-1 to TRBJ1-1, with D possibly TRBD1 on 5 matching bases. V shed 3 bases and J shed 1 base, with 12 bases lying between them. The CDR3 is 14 amino acids. CDR1 is DFQATT, CDR2 SNEGSKA, per germline (reference sequence). This CDR3 is CSASIAGKNTEAFF. The sequenced part of the CDR3 DNA is TGCAGTGCTAGTATTGCAGGGAAGAACACTGAA.

This clone turned up a few times. The read comes to an end 3 residues before the CDR3 does, leaving the germline J gene to fill in the end. The rearrangement joins TRBV19 to TRBJ2-6; D call uncertain. Per germline, CDR1 LNHDA and CDR2 SQIVND (reference sequence). There are 13 residues in the CDR3. The CDR3 loop reads CASSYTENSLLTF. The part of the CDR3 DNA that was read is TGTGCCAGTAGTTACACAGAGAATTCACTC.

Note on this clone: The CDR3 goes on 3 residues after the read ends, and that part is filled in from the germline J gene. The chain carries TRBV29-1 and TRBJ2-5; TRBD1 aligns across 9 bases. This CDR3 contains 13 residues. J gave up 4 bases and V 3 bases, and 3 bases lay outside the gene matches. Germline CDR1 and CDR2: SQVTM and ANQGSEA. The CDR3 protein is CSVDPQGAETQYF. CDR3 DNA, as far as it was read: TGCAGCGTTGACCCACAGGGGGCAGAGACC.

As regards this clone: The missing CDR3 end, 3 residues past where the read stops, is filled in from the germline J gene. J is TRBJ2-3 and V is TRBV19, with 9 bases lining up with TRBD2. Per the germline V gene, CDR1 is LNHDA and CDR2 is SQIVND (reference sequence). V lost 5 bases and J lost 6; bases outside the gene matches: 12. The length of the CDR3 is 16 residues. This CDR3 reads CASSLAGQPGWDTQYF. The DNA read from the CDR3 is TGTGCCAGTAGTCTAGCGGGACAGCCTGGATGGGATACG. Together with reference TRBV19 and TRBJ2-3, the CDR3 gives the full variable domain: DGGITQSPKYLFRKEGQNVTLSCEQNLNHDAMYWYRQDPGQGLRLIYYSQIVNDFQKGDIAEGYSVSREKKESFPLTVTSAQKNPTAFYLCASSLAGQPGWDTQYFGPGTRLTVL.

About this clone itself: Read data end 3 residues before the CDR3 end; the end is taken from the germline J gene. V is TRBV11-2 and J is TRBJ2-5, with 7 bases lining up with TRBD1. Germline V lookup: CDR1 SGHAT, CDR2 FQNNGV. This CDR3 has 15 amino acids. V was pared by 5 bases and J by 1 base, with 7 bases of the junction left unmatched. The CDR3 protein is CASSEYRDSQETQYF. The sequenced CDR3 bases are TGTGCCAGCAGCGAATACCGGGACAGCCAAGAGACC. Full variable domain (remainder filled in from reference TRBV11-2 and TRBJ2-5): EAGVAQSPRYKIIEKRQSVAFWCNPISGHATLYWYQQILGQGPKLLIQFQNNGVVDDSQLPKDRFSAERLKGVDSTLKIQPAKLEDSAVYLCASSEYRDSQETQYFGPGTRLLVL.

As concerns this clone: The CDR3 is cut off 3 residues early in the read; its end comes from the germline J gene. J is TRBJ2-1 and V is TRBV30, with 9 bases aligning to TRBD1. Trimming removed 2 bases from V and 8 bases from J; junction bases left unmatched: 10. This CDR3 spans 15 amino acids. The germline gives CDR1 GTSNPN, CDR2 SVGIG (reference sequence). Partial CDR3 DNA: TGTGCCTGGAGTACCGTGGACAGGGGTGGCTATGAG. It encodes CAWSTVDRGGYE. The CDR3 in its entirety is CAWSTVDRGGYEQFF.

As for this clone: The read terminates 3 residues before the CDR3 end, so the remaining end is supplied by the germline J gene. The rearrangement links TRBV2 to TRBJ2-3, with 11 bases lining up with TRBD1. The germline gives CDR1 SNHLY, CDR2 FYNNEI. The CDR3 has 15 residues. J was trimmed by 5 bases and V by 7 bases; bases with no gene match: 8. The CDR3 DNA, read in part, is TGTGCCAGCAAGAGTAGGGACAGGGGGGTAGATACG. Amino acid sequence: CASKSRDRGVDT. The whole CDR3 protein reads CASKSRDRGVDTQYF. The full variable domain, with the rest looked up from reference TRBV2 and TRBJ2-3, is EPEVTQTPSHQVTQMGQEVILRCVPISNHLYFYWYRQILGQKVEFLVSFYNNEISEKSEIFDDQFSVERPDGSNFTLKIRSTKLEDSAMYFCASKSRDRGVDTQYFGPGTRLTVL.